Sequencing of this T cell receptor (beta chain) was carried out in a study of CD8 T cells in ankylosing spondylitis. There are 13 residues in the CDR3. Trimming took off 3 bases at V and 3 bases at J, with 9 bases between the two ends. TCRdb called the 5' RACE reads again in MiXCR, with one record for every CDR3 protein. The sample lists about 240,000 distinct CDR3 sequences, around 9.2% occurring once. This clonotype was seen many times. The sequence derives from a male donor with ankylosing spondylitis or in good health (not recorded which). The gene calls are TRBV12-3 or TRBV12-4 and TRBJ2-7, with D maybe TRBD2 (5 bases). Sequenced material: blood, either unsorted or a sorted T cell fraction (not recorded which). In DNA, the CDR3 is TGTGCCAGCAGTTTCACCACTAGCTACGAGCAGTACTTC. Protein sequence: CASSFTTSYEQYF.